A single sample is the source of the 22 T cell receptor beta chains below, sequenced in a study of blood T cell repertoires in COVID-19. Libraries were prepared by immunoSEQ multiplex PCR; TCRdb keeps only in-frame clonotypes and omits some of them. Counted here are around 170,000 clones, 89% occurring once; the ten biggest clones make up about 1.9%. The sample was peripheral blood. These receptor sequences come from a man aged 18 to 30 who had recovered from COVID-19.

The table lists this clone with a few counts. The gene calls are TRBV7-8 and TRBJ2-1, with 13 bases matching TRBD2. J lost 7 bases, V lost 3 bases, and 3 bases had no gene match. CDR1 is SGHVS, CDR2 FQNEAQ, per germline. The CDR3 contains 15 residues. The CDR3 nucleotides read TGTGCCAGCAGCTTGACTAGCGGGGGGTCAAATGAGCAGTTCTTC. It yields the protein CASSLTSGGSNEQFF.

The count of this clone is one. This sequence joins TRBV7-8 and TRBJ1-1, with D possibly matching TRBD1 (5 bases). Deletions cut 3 bases from V and 4 bases from J, with 15 bases between. The germline gives CDR1 SGHVS, CDR2 FQNEAQ. This CDR3 region has 15 residues. The CDR3 nucleotides read TGTGCCAGCAGCTTTAAGGGCCCGGGGGGCACTGAAGCTTTCTTT. Protein sequence: CASSFKGPGGTEAFF.

In DNA form, the CDR3 reads TGTGCCAGCCGACAGCAGGTCTTATGGAATGAGCAGTTCTTC. It specifies CASRQQVLWNEQFF. The chain combines TRBV21-1 with TRBJ2-1; the D segment call TRBD1 is taken from the table without a DNA check. TRBV21-1 is designated a pseudogene. The length of the CDR3 is 14 residues.

This clone appeared a few times. The genes are TRBV9 and TRBJ2-2, with TRBD2 as a possible D gene (7 bases). CDR3 length equals 16 residues. The germline V and J ends were trimmed by 2 bases and 3 bases, with 14 bases remaining between them. Germline CDR1 is SGDLS and CDR2 is YYNGEE. The CDR3 protein is CASSVTGGMDTGELFF. CDR3 nucleotides: TGTGCCAGCAGCGTCACGGGGGGCATGGACACCGGGGAGCTGTTTTTT. The variable domain in full, with the rest retrieved from reference TRBV9 and TRBJ2-2, is DSGVTQTPKHLITATGQRVTLRCSPRSGDLSVYWYQQSLDQGLQFLIQYYNGEERAKGNILERFSAQQFPDLHSELNLSSLELGDSALYFCASSVTGGMDTGELFFGEGSRLTVL.

The V and J genes are TRBV7-9 and TRBJ2-5, with D uncertain. The V gene lost 2 bases and the J gene lost 5 bases, with 15 bases spanning the gap. Looked up from germline, CDR1 is SEHNR and CDR2 is FQNEAQ (reference sequence). The CDR3 contains 15 residues. Here the CDR3 reads CASSLSEIGLETQYF. DNA for the CDR3: TGTGCCAGCAGCTTATCCGAGATCGGGTTGGAGACCCAGTACTTC.

This clone has just one count. The genes are TRBV9 and TRBJ1-1; 11 nucleotides match TRBD1. CDR1 is SGDLS, CDR2 YYNGEE, per germline. The trim removed 6 bases at V and 5 bases at J, leaving 9 bases unmatched. The CDR3 covers 15 residues. CDR3 protein: CASTRGQGAGTEAFF. CDR3 nucleotides: TGTGCCAGCACCAGAGGACAGGGGGCAGGGACTGAAGCTTTCTTT.

The chain uses TRBV9 and TRBJ2-1; 12 nucleotides align to TRBD2. This CDR3 has 17 amino acids. V lost 4 bases to trimming and J lost 6 bases; unmatched junction nucleotides: 11. Germline loops: CDR1 SGDLS, CDR2 YYNGEE. The CDR3 region has the DNA TGTGCCAGCAGCCTTCCGACTAGCGGGAGTCATACCAATGAGCAGTTCTTC. This encodes CASSLPTSGSHTNEQFF.

J is TRBJ1-5 and V is TRBV2; possible D gene TRBD1, 6 bases. The CDR3 sequence is 15 residues long. Germline assignment: CDR1 SNHLY and CDR2 FYNNEI. V shed 4 bases and J shed 5 bases, with 15 bases lying between them. The CDR3 loop reads CASSGGKQGDQPQHF. The CDR3 region has the DNA TGTGCCAGCAGTGGTGGTAAACAGGGCGATCAGCCCCAGCATTTT.

The rearrangement links TRBV5-5 to TRBJ1-2, with D tentatively TRBD1 (6 bases). V dropped 4 bases and J dropped 4 bases, with 20 bases sitting between them. This CDR3 region has 16 residues. CDR1 SGHKS and CDR2 YYEKEE come from the germline V gene (reference sequence). The CDR3 loop reads CASSPDLYRVGYGYTF. The CDR3 DNA sequence: TGTGCCAGCAGCCCAGACCTTTACAGGGTCGGCTATGGCTACACCTTC.

The chain recombines TRBV18 with TRBJ1-2, with D possibly matching TRBD1 (5 bases). Trimming shortened V by 0 bases and J by 8 bases, and 10 bases separated the two germline ends. The CDR3 is made up of 13 amino acids. Germline assignment: CDR1 KGHSH and CDR2 LQKENI. The DNA of the CDR3 is TGTGCCAGCTCACCACCTGTTGGGGGGGGCTACACCTTC. Translating it yields CASSPPVGGGYTF.

This chain joins TRBV19 and TRBJ1-5; perhaps TRBD1 as D (6 bases). The V gene lost 10 bases and the J gene lost 6 bases, with 19 bases spanning the gap. The CDR3 runs 14 residues. Germline CDR1 reads LNHDA; CDR2 reads SQIVND (reference sequence). The CDR3 sequence is CATTGGARGQPQHF. CDR3 in DNA: TGTGCCACCACGGGGGGGGCCCGAGGTCAGCCCCAGCATTTT.

This chain joins TRBV5-4 and TRBJ2-1; 9 bases match TRBD2. Germline V gene sequence: CDR1 SGHNT, CDR2 YYREEE (reference sequence). The CDR3 is 17 amino acids. V gave up 0 bases and J gave up 4 bases; unmatched junction bases: 8. The CDR3 reads CASSLARREGRYNEQFF. In DNA, the CDR3 is TGTGCCAGCAGCTTGGCCAGGCGGGAGGGCCGGTACAATGAGCAGTTCTTC.

The chain combines TRBV5-5 with TRBJ2-1, with TRBD1 matching over 9 bases. With 4 bases clipped from V and 5 bases from J, the junction kept 7 bases outside the gene matches. Germline V gene data show CDR1 as SGHKS and CDR2 as YYEKEE (reference sequence). The CDR3 spans 15 residues. CDR3 sequence reads: CASSNPGQGHNEQFF. As DNA, the CDR3 is TGTGCCAGCAGCAATCCGGGACAGGGTCACAATGAGCAGTTCTTC.

The CDR3 coding sequence is TGTGCCAGCTCACGAAAGGGGACAGGGGTCACCGGGGAGCTGTTTTTT. Translated: CASSRKGTGVTGELFF. This chain uses TRBV18 with TRBJ2-2; 10 positions agree with TRBD1. V trimming: 4 bases; J trimming: 4 bases; junction bases outside the gene matches: 6. Per germline, CDR1 KGHSH and CDR2 LQKENI. The CDR3 covers 16 residues.

The chain combines TRBV29-1 with TRBJ1-2; D ambiguous. The CDR3 has 11 amino acids. V lost 6 bases and J lost 4, with 9 bases in between. Germline V gives CDR1 SQVTM, CDR2 ANQGSEA. CDR3 coding DNA: TGCAGCGTAACAGAGTCCTATGGCTACACCTTC. As protein: CSVTESYGYTF.

As concerns this clone: This CDR3 is also generated by other DNA sequences in the sample. The V and J genes are TRBV5-1 and TRBJ2-2, with a tentative D call TRBD1 (5 bases). This CDR3 spans 15 amino acids. V lost 0 bases and J 4 bases, leaving 10 bases between the germline ends. CDR1 is SGHRS, CDR2 YFSETQ, per germline. The CDR3 is CASSLGQGGTGELFF. In nucleotides, the CDR3 is TGCGCCAGCAGCTTGGGGCAGGGCGGCACCGGGGAGCTGTTTTTT.

The J gene is TRBJ2-1, the V gene TRBV4-1, with 11 bases aligning to TRBD2. The V gene end was trimmed by 4 bases and the J gene end by 5 bases; junction bases not matched to a gene: 7. The germline V gene encodes CDR1 MGHRA and CDR2 YSYEKL. CDR3 length: 16 amino acids. CDR3 coding DNA: TGCGCCAGCAGCCCCCGTGGGACTAGCGGACACAATGAGCAGTTCTTC. Protein sequence: CASSPRGTSGHNEQFF.

The rearrangement links TRBV9 to TRBJ1-5, with 7 bases identical to TRBD1. This CDR3 is built from 16 residues. The germline CDR1 and CDR2 sequences are SGDLS and YYNGEE. V trimming: 0 bases; J trimming: 3 bases; junction bases outside the gene matches: 6. In DNA, the CDR3 is TGTGCCAGCAGCGTAGGGGACAGCCCTTCCAATCAGCCCCAGCATTTT. Its protein is CASSVGDSPSNQPQHF.

This chain uses TRBV9 with TRBJ2-7; 8 positions agree with TRBD2. Germline trimming cut 0 bases from V and 3 bases from J; bases unmatched to any gene: 5. Germline V gene data show CDR1 as SGDLS and CDR2 as YYNGEE. The CDR3 sequence is 15 residues long. CDR3 nucleotides: TGTGCCAGCAGCGTAGCTACGGGGGGGTTCTACGAGCAGTACTTC. Translated, it gives CASSVATGGFYEQYF.

V and J are TRBV24-1 and TRBJ1-1; possible D gene TRBD1, 5 bases. CDR3 size: 14 residues. Per germline, CDR1 KGHDR and CDR2 SFDVKD. V lost 8 bases, J lost 2 bases, and 14 bases lay in between. CDR3 DNA: TGTGCCACCAAAACAACAGGACCTAACACTGAAGCTTTCTTT. It yields the protein CATKTTGPNTEAFF.

At least ten counts were recorded for this clone. This chain uses TRBV7-2 with TRBJ2-2, with 12 bases fitting TRBD1. CDR1 is SGHTA, CDR2 FQGNSA, per germline. The CDR3 has 16 amino acids. V shed 2 bases and J 6 bases; nucleotides not matched to a gene: 4. This CDR3 reads CASSLLGQGASGELFF. The CDR3 DNA reads as TGTGCCAGCAGCTTATTGGGACAGGGGGCCTCCGGGGAGCTGTTTTTT.

This chain joins TRBV7-2 and TRBJ2-3; 13 bases map to TRBD2. This CDR3 has 16 amino acids. After removal of 4 bases from V and 7 bases from J, the junction contained 8 bases not matched to a gene. The germline V gene has CDR1 SGHTA and CDR2 FQGNSA. The CDR3: CASSSRTSGSRHTQYF. DNA of the CDR3: TGTGCCAGCAGCTCCCGGACTAGCGGGAGCAGGCATACGCAGTATTTT.